This T cell receptor (beta chain) was found in a study of T-cell reconstitution after alpha-beta-depleted transplantation in children. The study's findings and limits: Certain patients had high TCRbeta diversity at day 60, and it came from recipient T cells and thymic progenitors that survived. A year had passed since transplant, and T-cell counts and diversity by then came mostly from newly produced T cells. As was reported, about two months after transplant, alpha-beta T cells came from several hundred expanded graft clones.

The V and J ends lost 9 bases and 3 bases respectively, with 7 bases between them. This CDR3 region has 11 residues. CDR1 is SGHRS and CDR2 is YFSETQ in the germline V gene. Unique molecular identifiers were incorporated when the TCRbeta library was constructed. MiXCR, run by TCRdb on the PCR reads, gives a single entry per CDR3 protein. This sample has 60,000 to 100,000 distinct CDR3 sequences; 15% to 20% occur once, and the top ten carry roughly half. Details on this clonotype: The antigen remains undetermined.

The receptor comes from a male patient under 10 years old who had a stem cell transplant for acute lymphoblastic leukemia, so the T cells may come from the graft donor. The chain combines TRBV5-1 with TRBJ2-1; unclear D gene. The material sequenced was PBMCs, mostly from graft donor cells, taken 360 days after TCRalphabeta/CD19-depleted stem cell transplant. In nucleotides, the CDR3 is TGCGCCATCTTCGGCTACAATGAGCAGTTCTTC. It codes for CAIFGYNEQFF.